The sequence of this T cell receptor (beta chain) was determined in a study of regulatory and conventional T cells in RAG deficiency. Overall study: Hypomorphic RAG mutations in CID or atypical SCID frequently accompany autoimmunity. Study-level findings and limits: Shannon entropy fell and Simpson indices rose in RAG-deficient patients. Omenn patients showed >85% Treg-Tconv overlap and shorter CDR3 lengths.

With regard to this clone: Its target is unknown. This likely reflects a read error, since a far larger clone is one base away.

Looked up from germline, CDR1 is MNHNY and CDR2 is SVGAGI (reference sequence). The CDR3 runs 15 residues. TCRdb's table, derived via immunoSEQ multiplex PCR, lists solely in-frame clones and lacks some. Of some 550 clones listed, around 66% are singletons. Source material: CD8+ T cells sorted from blood. The receptor was derived from a human donor with RAG deficiency presenting as severe combined immunodeficiency. The genes are TRBV6-6 and TRBJ1-5, with no clear D. The CDR3 DNA is TGTGCCAGCAGTTATATTATGTGGAGCAATCGGCCCCAGCATTTT. This codes for CASSYIMWSNRPQHF.